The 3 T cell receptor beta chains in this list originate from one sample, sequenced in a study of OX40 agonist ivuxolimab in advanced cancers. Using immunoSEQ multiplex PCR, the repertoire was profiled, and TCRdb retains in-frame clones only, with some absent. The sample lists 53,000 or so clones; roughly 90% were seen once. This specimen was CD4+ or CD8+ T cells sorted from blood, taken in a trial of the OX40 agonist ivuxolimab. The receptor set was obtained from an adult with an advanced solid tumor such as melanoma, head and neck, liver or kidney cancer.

The DNA for the CDR3 is TGTGCCCCTAGGGCAGATACGCAGTATTTT. It translates to CAPRADTQYF. This chain connects TRBV12-2 to TRBJ2-3. TRBV12-2 is shown as a pseudogene. This CDR3 has 10 amino acids.

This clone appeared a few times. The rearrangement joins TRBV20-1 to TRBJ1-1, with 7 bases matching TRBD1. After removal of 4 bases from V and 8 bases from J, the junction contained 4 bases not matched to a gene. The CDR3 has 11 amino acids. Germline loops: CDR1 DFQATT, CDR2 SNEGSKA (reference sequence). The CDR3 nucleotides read TGCAGTGCTATAGGGACAGCCGAAGCTTTCTTT. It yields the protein CSAIGTAEAFF.

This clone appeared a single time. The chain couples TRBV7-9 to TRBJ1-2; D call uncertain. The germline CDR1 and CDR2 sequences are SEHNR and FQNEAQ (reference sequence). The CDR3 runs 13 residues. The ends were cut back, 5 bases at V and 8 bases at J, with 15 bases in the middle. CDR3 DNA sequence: TGTGCCAGCAGCGCATGGATTCCGGGGGGCTACACCTTC. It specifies CASSAWIPGGYTF.